This passage covers 4 T cell receptor beta chains from one sample sequenced in a study of T cells after yellow fever vaccination. TCRdb re-called the 5' RACE reads through MiXCR, storing one row per CDR3 protein. The sample consists of around 50,000 distinct CDR3 sequences, 5% to 7% of them appearing once. Sequencing was performed on PBMCs, either bulk or a sorted T-cell subset (CD4+, CD8+, memory, or dextramer-sorted; not recorded which), taken 45 days after the yellow fever booster vaccination. The receptors derive from a man between 25 and 39 years old who received the YFV17D yellow fever vaccine.

This clonotype was counted a few times. The CDR3 sequence: CASSLGGLSRQPQHF. The CDR3 DNA is TGTGCCAGCAGCTTGGGCGGCTTATCAAGACAGCCCCAGCATTTT. The chain couples TRBV5-6 to TRBJ1-5; D is undetermined. The CDR3 runs to 15 residues. V lost 0 bases, J lost 7 bases, and 14 bases lay in between. Germline lookup yields CDR1 SGHDT and CDR2 YYEEEE.

The rearrangement links TRBV5-4 to TRBJ2-2; no clear D. V was clipped by 0 bases and J by 5 bases, with 8 bases between them. This CDR3 spans 14 amino acids. CDR1 is SGHNT, CDR2 YYREEE, per germline (reference sequence). CDR3: CASSLELLTGELFF. CDR3 DNA sequence: TGTGCCAGCAGCTTGGAGTTATTAACCGGGGAGCTGTTTTTT.

This clonotype was detected many times. The rearrangement links TRBV25-1 to TRBJ2-7; 9 bases line up with TRBD1. Per germline, CDR1 MGHDK and CDR2 SYGVNS. This CDR3 contains 13 residues. V gave up 6 bases and J gave up 0 bases; unmatched junction bases: 0. CDR3: CASRTGGSYEQYF. CDR3 bases: TGTGCCAGCAGGACAGGGGGCTCCTACGAGCAGTACTTC.

This clonotype was detected many times. The J gene is TRBJ2-1, the V gene TRBV10-3, with D maybe TRBD1 (5 bases). Germline assignment: CDR1 ENHRY and CDR2 SYGVKD. CDR3 size: 14 residues. Trimming took 6 bases from V and 10 from J, leaving 19 bases between them. The chain's CDR3 is CAISPGSSSGEQFF. In DNA form, the CDR3 reads TGTGCCATCAGCCCTGGGTCGAGCTCAGGGGAGCAGTTCTTC.